This T cell receptor beta chain was identified in a study of identical twins. TCRdb passed the 5' RACE reads through MiXCR, listing each CDR3 protein once. Of about 520,000 distinct CDR3 sequences listed, 22% are singletons. The V end was cut by 0 bases, the J end by 1 base, with 6 bases between. The CDR3 is made up of 14 amino acids. Germline CDR1 is WNHNN and CDR2 is SYGVQD (reference sequence). In addition, the sample was reused for a study of T cells expressing NK-cell markers.

The chain has TRBV10-1 and TRBJ2-5; D call uncertain. Sequenced: CD4+ T cells sorted from blood. The TCR comes from a woman younger than 30 in good health. CDR3 sequence reads: CASSESKVQETQYF. The CDR3 nucleotides are TGCGCCAGCAGTGAGTCTAAGGTCCAAGAGACCCAGTACTTC.